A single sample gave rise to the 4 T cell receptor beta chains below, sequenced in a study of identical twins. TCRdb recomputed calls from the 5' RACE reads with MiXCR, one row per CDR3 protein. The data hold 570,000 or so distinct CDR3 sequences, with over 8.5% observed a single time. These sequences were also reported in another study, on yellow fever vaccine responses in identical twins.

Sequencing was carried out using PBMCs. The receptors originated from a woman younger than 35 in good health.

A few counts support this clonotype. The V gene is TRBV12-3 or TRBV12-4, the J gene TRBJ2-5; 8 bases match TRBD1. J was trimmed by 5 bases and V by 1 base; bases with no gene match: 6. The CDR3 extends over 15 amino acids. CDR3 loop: CASSLGPGGGETQYF. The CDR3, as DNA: TGTGCCAGCAGTTTAGGGCCAGGGGGCGGGGAGACCCAGTACTTC.

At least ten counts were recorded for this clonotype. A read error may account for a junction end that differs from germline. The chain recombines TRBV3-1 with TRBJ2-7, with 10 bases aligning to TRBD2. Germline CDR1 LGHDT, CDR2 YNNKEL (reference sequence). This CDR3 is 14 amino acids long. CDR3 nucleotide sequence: TGTGCCAGCAGCCAGCCTCTAGCGGGGGTGATTGTCCACTTC. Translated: CASSQPLAGVIVHF.

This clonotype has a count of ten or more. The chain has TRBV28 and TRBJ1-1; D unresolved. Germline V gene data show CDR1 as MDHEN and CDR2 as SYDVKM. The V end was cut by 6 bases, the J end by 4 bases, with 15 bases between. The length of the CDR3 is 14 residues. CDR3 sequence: CASRSTPPGTEAFF. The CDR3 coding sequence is TGTGCCAGCAGATCAACACCTCCAGGCACTGAAGCTTTCTTT. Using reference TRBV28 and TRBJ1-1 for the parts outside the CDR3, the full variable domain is DVKVTQSSRYLVKRTGEKVFLECVQDMDHENMFWYRQDPGLGLRLIYFSYDVKMKEKGDIPEGYSVSREKKERFSLILESASTNQTSMYLCASRSTPPGTEAFFGQGTRLTVV.

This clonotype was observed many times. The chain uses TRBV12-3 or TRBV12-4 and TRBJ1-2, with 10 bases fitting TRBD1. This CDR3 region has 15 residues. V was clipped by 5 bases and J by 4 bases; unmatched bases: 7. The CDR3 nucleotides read TGTGCCAGCAGTATCGACAGGGGGCTAGCCTATGGCTACACCTTC. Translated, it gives CASSIDRGLAYGYTF.